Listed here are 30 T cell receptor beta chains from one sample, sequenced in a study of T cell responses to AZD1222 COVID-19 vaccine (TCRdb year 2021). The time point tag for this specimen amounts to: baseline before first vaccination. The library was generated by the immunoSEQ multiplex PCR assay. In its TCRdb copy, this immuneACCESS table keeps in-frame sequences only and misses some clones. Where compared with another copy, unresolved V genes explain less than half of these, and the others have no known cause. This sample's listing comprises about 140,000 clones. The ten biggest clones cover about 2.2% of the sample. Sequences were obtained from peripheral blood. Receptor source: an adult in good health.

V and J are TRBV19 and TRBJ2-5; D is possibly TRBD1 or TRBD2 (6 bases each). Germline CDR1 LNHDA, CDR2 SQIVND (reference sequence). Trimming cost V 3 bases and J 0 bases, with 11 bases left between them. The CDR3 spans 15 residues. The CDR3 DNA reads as TGTGCCAGTAGTATTGGCGGGACAAACCAAGAGACCCAGTACTTC. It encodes CASSIGGTNQETQYF.

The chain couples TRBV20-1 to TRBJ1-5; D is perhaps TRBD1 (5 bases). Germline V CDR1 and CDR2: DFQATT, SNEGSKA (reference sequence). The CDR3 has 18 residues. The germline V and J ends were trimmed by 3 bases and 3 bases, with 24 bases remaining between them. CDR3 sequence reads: CSASGGLTAGRPNQPQHF. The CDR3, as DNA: TGCAGTGCTAGTGGGGGGTTGACAGCTGGAAGACCCAATCAGCCCCAGCATTTT.

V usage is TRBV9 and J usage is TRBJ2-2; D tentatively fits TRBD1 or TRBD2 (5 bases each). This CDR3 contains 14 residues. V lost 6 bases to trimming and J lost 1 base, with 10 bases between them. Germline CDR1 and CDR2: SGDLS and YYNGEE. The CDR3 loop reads CASTVGENTGELFF. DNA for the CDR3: TGTGCCAGCACCGTGGGGGAGAACACCGGGGAGCTGTTTTTT.

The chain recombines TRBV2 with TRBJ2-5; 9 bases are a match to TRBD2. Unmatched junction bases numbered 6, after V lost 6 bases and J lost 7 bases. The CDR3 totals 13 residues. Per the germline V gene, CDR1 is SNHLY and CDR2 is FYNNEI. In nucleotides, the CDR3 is TGTGCCAGCAGGTCTAGCGGGGTGGGGACCCAGTACTTC. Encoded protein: CASRSSGVGTQYF.

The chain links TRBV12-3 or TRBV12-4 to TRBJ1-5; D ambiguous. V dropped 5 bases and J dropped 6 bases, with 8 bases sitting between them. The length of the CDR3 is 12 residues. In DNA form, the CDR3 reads TGTGCCAGCAGTAAGGGAGGTCAGCCCCAGCATTTT. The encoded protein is CASSKGGQPQHF.

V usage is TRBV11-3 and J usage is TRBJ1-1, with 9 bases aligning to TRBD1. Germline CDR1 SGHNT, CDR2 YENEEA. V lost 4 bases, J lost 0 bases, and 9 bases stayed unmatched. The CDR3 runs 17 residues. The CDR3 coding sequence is TGTGCCAGCAGCTCCCCGGGACAGGGACCAATGAACACTGAAGCTTTCTTT. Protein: CASSSPGQGPMNTEAFF.

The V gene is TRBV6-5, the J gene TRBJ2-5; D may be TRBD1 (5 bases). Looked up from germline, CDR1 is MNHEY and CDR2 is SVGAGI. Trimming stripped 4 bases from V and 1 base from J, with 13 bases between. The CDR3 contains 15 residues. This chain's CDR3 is CASSWGLGVQETQYF. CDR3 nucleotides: TGTGCCAGCAGTTGGGGCTTAGGGGTCCAAGAGACCCAGTACTTC.

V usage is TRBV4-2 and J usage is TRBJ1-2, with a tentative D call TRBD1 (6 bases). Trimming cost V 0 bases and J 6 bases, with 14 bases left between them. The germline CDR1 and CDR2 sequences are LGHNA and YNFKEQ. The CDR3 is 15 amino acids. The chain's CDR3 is CASSQDRNREDGYTF. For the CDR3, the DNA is TGTGCCAGCAGCCAAGACCGGAACAGGGAGGATGGCTACACCTTC.

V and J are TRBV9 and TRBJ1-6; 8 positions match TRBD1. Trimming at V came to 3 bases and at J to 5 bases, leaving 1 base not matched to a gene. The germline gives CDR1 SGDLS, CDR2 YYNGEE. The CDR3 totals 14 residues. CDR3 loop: CASSGQGNNSPLHF. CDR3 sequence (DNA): TGTGCCAGCAGCGGACAGGGGAATAATTCACCCCTCCACTTT.

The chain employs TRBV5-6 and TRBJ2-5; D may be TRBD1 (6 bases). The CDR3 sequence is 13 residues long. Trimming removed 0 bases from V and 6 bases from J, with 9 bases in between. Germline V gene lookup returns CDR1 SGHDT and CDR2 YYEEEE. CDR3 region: CASSLGGPKTQYF. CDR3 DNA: TGTGCCAGCAGCTTGGGGGGGCCTAAGACCCAGTACTTC.

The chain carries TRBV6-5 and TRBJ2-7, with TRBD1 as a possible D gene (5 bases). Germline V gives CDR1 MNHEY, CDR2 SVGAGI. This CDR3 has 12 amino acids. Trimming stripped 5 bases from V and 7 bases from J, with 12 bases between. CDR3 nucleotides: TGTGCCAGCAGTCCTACGACAGAGGAGCAGTACTTC. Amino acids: CASSPTTEEQYF.

The CDR3 DNA reads as TGTGCCAGCAGTTACTCGGGACAGGGGGGAGGCAATGAGCAGTTCTTC. Its protein is CASSYSGQGGGNEQFF. V gene TRBV6-6 combines with J gene TRBJ2-1; 11 bases are a match to TRBD1. The CDR3 runs 16 residues. V shed 0 bases, J shed 6 bases, and the junction held 4 bases outside the gene matches. CDR1 and CDR2 (germline): MNHNY, SVGAGI (reference sequence).

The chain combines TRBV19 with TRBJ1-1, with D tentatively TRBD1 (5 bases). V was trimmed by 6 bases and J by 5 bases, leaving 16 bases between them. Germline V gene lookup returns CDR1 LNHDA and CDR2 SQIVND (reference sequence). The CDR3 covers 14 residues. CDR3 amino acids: CASSPSGPPTEAFF. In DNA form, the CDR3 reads TGTGCCAGTAGCCCCTCGGGGCCTCCTACTGAAGCTTTCTTT.

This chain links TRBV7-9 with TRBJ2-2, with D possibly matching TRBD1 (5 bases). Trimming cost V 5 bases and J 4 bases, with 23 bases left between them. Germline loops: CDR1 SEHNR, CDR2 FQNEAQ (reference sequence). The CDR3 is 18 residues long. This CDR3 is CASSLVISVQGFTGELFF. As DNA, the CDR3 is TGTGCCAGCAGCCTCGTTATCTCGGTCCAGGGATTCACCGGGGAGCTGTTTTTT.

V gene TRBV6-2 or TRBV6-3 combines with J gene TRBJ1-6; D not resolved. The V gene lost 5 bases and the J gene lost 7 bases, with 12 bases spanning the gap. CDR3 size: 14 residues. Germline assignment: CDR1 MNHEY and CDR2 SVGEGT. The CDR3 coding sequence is TGTGCCAGCAGTCCCCCGCCGGAGAATTCACCCCTCCACTTT. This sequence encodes CASSPPPENSPLHF.

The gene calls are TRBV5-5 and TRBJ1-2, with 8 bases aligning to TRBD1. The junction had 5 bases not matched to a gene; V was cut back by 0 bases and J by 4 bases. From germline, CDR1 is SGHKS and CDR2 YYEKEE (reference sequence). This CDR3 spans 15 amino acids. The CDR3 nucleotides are TGTGCCAGCAGCTTGGTCACACAGGGGGTCTATGGCTACACCTTC. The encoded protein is CASSLVTQGVYGYTF.

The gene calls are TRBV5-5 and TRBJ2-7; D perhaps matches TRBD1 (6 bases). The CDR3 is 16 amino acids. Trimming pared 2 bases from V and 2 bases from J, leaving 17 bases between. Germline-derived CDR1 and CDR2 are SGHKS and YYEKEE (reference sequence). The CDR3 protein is CASSFRDNLLTYEQYF. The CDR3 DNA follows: TGTGCCAGCAGCTTTCGGGACAATTTACTAACCTACGAGCAGTACTTC.

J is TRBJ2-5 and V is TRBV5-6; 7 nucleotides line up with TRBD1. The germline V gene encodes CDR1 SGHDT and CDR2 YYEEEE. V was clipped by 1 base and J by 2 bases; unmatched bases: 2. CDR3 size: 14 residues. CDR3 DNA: TGTGCCAGCAGCTTGTTGGACAGGCAAGAGACCCAGTACTTC. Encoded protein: CASSLLDRQETQYF.

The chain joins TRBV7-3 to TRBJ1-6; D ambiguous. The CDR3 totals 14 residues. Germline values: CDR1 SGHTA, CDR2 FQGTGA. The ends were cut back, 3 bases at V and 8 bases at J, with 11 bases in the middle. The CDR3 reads CASSLGLRDSPLHF. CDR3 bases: TGTGCCAGCAGCTTGGGCTTAAGGGATTCACCCCTCCACTTT. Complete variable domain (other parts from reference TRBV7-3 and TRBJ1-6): GAGVSQTPSNKVTEKGKYVELRCDPISGHTALYWYRQSLGQGPEFLIYFQGTGAADDSGLPNDRFFAVRPEGSVSTLKIQRTERGDSAVYLCASSLGLRDSPLHFGNGTRLTVT.

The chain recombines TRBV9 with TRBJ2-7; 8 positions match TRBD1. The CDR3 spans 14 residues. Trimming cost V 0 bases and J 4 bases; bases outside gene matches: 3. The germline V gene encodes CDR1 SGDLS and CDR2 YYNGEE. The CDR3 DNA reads TGTGCCAGCAGCGTAGAGTGGACAGGGTACGAGCAGTACTTC. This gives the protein CASSVEWTGYEQYF.

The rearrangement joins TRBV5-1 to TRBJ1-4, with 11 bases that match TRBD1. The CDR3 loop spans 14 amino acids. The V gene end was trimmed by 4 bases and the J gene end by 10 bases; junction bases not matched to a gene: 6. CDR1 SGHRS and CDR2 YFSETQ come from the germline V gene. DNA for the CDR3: TGCGCCAGCAGCGAACGGGACAGGGGGGCAAAACTGTTTTTT. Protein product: CASSERDRGAKLFF.

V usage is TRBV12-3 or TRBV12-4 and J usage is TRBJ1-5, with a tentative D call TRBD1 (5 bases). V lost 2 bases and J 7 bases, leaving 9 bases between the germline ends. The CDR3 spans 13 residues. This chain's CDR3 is CASSLWGRQPQHF. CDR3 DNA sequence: TGTGCCAGCAGTTTATGGGGCCGGCAGCCCCAGCATTTT.

The CDR3 region has the DNA TGTGCCAGCAGTTCATTGACAGCGGGGGATTCGGCCCAGCATTTT. Amino acid sequence: CASSSLTAGDSAQHF. The V call is TRBV27, the J call TRBJ1-5; tentative D call: TRBD1 (5 bases). CDR1 is MNHEY, CDR2 SMNVEV, per germline (reference sequence). This CDR3 is 15 amino acids long. Trimming stripped 4 bases from V and 11 bases from J, with 21 bases between.

The CDR3 nucleotides are TGTGCCAGCAGCCGGACAGGGAACACTGAAGCTTTCTTT. Protein sequence: CASSRTGNTEAFF. The chain is built from TRBV6-2 or TRBV6-3 and TRBJ1-1, with 7 bases matching TRBD1. V gave up 6 bases and J gave up 1 base; unmatched junction bases: 2. The CDR3 is 13 amino acids. Germline V gene lookup returns CDR1 MNHEY and CDR2 SVGEGT.

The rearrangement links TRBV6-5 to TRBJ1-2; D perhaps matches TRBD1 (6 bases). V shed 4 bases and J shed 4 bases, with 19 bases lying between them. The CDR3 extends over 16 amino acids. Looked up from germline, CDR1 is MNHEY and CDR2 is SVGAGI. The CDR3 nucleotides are TGTGCCAGCAGTTCGTTTGAGGCGGGGGCCGGCTATGGCTACACCTTC. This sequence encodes CASSSFEAGAGYGYTF.

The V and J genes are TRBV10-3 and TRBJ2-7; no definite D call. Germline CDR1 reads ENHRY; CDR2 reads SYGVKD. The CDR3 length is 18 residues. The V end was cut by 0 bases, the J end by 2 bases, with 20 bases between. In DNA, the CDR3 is TGTGCCATCAGTGAGTCTGCGCGGCCGCTTTTACTCCCCTACGAGCAGTACTTC. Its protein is CAISESARPLLLPYEQYF.

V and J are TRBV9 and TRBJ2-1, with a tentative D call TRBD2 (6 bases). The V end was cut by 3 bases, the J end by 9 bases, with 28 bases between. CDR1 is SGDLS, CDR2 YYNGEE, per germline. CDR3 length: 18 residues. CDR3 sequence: CASSEVPPWGLELGEQFF. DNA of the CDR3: TGTGCCAGCAGCGAGGTCCCTCCGTGGGGACTCGAATTGGGTGAGCAGTTCTTC.

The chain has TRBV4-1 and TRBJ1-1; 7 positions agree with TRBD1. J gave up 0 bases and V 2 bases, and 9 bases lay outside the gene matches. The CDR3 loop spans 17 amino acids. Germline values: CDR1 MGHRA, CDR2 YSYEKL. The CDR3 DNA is TGCGCCAGCAGCCAATATTCGAGGACAGGACTGAACACTGAAGCTTTCTTT. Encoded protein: CASSQYSRTGLNTEAFF.

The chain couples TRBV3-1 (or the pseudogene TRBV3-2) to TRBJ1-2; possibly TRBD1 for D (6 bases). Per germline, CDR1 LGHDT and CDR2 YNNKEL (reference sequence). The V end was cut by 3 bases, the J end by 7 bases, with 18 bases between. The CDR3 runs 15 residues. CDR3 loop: CASSHRNQGRGGYTF. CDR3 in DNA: TGTGCCAGCAGCCATCGCAATCAGGGGAGGGGTGGCTACACCTTC.

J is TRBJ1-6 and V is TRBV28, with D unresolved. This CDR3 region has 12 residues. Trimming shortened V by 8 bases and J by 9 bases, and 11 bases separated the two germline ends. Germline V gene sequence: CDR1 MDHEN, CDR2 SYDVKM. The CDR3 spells CASRGSGSPLHF. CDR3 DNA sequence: TGTGCCAGCCGGGGAAGTGGTTCACCCCTCCACTTT.